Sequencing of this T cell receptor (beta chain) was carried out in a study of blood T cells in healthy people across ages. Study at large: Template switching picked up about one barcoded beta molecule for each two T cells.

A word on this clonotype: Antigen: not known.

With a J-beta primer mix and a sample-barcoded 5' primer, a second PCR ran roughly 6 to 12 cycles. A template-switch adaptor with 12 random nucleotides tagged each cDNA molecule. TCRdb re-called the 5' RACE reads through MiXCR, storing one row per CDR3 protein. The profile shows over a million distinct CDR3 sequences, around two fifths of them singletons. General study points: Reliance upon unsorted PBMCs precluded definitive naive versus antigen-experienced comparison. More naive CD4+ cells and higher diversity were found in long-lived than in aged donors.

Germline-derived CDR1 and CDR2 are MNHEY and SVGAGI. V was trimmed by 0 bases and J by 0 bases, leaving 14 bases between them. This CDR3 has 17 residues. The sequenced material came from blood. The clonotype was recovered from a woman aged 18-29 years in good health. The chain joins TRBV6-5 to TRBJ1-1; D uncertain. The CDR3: CASSYSLQGRVNTEAFF. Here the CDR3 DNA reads TGTGCCAGCAGTTACTCGTTACAAGGTCGGGTGAACACTGAAGCTTTCTTT.